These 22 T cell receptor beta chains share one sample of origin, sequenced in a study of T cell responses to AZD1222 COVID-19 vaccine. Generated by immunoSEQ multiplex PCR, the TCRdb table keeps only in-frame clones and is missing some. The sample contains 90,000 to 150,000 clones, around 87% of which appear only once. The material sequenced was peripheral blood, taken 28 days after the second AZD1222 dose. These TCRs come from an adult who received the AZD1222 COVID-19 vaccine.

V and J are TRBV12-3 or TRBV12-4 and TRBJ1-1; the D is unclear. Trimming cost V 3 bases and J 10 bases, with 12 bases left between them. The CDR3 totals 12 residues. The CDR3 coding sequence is TGTGCCAGCAGTTTCGGCGGTAAGGGAGCTTTCTTT. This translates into CASSFGGKGAFF.

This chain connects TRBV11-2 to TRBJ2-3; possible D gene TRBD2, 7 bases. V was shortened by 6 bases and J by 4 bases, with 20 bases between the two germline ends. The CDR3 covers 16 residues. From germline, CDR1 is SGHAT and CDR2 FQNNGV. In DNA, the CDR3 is TGTGCCAGCAGAATATCACGGGGGGCCGGGGCAGATACGCAGTATTTT. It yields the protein CASRISRGAGADTQYF.

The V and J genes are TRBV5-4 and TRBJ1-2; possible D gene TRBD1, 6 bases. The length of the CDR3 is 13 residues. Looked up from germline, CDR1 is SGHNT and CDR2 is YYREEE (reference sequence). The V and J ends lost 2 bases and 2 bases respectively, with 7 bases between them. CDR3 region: CASSFDRNYGYTF. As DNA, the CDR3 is TGTGCCAGCAGCTTCGACAGGAACTATGGCTACACCTTC.

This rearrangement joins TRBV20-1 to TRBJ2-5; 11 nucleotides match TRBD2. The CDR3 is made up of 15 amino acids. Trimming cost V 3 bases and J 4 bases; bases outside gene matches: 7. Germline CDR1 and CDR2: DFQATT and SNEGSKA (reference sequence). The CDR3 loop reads CSASVSGGEAETQYF. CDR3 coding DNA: TGCAGTGCTAGTGTTAGCGGGGGGGAAGCAGAGACCCAGTACTTC.

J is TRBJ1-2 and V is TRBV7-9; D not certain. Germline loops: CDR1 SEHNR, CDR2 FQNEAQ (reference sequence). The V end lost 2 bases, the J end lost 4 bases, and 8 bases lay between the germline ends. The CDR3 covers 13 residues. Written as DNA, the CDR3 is TGTGCCAGCAGCTTACCGGACCCCTATGGCTACACCTTC. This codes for CASSLPDPYGYTF.

The CDR3 is CASSLALEPYEQYF. CDR3 DNA sequence: TGCGCCAGCAGCTTGGCGTTGGAACCCTACGAGCAGTACTTC. The J gene is TRBJ2-7, the V gene TRBV5-1; D remains unclear. Germline CDR1 SGHRS, CDR2 YFSETQ. The CDR3 contains 14 residues. Trimming took 0 bases from V and 2 from J, leaving 9 bases between them.

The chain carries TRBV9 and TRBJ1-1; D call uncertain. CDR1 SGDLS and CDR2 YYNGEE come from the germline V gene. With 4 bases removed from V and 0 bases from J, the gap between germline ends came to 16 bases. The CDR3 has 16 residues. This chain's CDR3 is CASSQSKRTMNTEAFF. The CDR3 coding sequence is TGTGCCAGCAGCCAATCCAAGAGGACTATGAACACTGAAGCTTTCTTT.

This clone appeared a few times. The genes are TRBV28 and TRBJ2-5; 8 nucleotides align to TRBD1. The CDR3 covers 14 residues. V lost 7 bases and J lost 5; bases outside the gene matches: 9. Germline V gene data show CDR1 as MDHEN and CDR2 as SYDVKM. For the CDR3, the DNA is TGTGCCAGCACCGAGACAGGGGAGGACGAGACCCAGTACTTC. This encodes CASTETGEDETQYF. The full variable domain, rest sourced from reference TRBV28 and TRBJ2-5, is DVKVTQSSRYLVKRTGEKVFLECVQDMDHENMFWYRQDPGLGLRLIYFSYDVKMKEKGDIPEGYSVSREKKERFSLILESASTNQTSMYLCASTETGEDETQYFGPGTRLLVL.

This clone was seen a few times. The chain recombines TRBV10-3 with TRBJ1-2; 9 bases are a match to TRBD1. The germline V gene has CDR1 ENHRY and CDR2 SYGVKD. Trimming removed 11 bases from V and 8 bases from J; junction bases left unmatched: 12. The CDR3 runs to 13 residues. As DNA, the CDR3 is TGTGCCTCCCGGGACAGGGTCGGAATAGGCTACACCTTC. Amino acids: CASRDRVGIGYTF.

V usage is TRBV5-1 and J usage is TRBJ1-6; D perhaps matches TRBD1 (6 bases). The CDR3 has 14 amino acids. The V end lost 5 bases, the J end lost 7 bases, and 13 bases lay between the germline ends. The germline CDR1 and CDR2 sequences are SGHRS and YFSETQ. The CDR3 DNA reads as TGCGCCAGCAGAATCTACAGGGACAATTCACCCCTCCACTTT. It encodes CASRIYRDNSPLHF.

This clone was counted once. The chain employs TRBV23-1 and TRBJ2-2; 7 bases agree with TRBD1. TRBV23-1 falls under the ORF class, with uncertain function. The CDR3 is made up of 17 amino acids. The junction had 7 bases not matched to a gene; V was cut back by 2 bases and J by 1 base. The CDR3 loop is CASSQRRGQQNTGELFF. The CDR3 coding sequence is TGCGCCAGCAGTCAACGTAGGGGACAGCAGAACACCGGGGAGCTGTTTTTT.

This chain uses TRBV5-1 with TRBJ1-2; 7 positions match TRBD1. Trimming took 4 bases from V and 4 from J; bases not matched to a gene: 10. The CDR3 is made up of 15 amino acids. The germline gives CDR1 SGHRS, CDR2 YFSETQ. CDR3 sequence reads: CASSADRVNPYGYTF. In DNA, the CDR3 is TGCGCCAGCAGCGCAGACAGGGTAAATCCCTATGGCTACACCTTC.

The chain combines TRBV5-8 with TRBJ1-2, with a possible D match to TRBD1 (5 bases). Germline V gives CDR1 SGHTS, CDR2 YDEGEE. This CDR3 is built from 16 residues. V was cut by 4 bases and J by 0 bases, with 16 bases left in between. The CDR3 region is CASSRLRQRTNYGYTF. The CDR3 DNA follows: TGTGCCAGCAGCCGCCTAAGACAGAGAACTAACTATGGCTACACCTTC.

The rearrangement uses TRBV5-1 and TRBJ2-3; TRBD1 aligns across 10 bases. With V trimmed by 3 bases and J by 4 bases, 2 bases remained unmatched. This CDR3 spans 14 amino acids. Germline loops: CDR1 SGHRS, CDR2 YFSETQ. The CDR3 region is CASSYGQGADTQYF. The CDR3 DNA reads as TGCGCCAGCAGCTATGGACAGGGGGCAGATACGCAGTATTTT.

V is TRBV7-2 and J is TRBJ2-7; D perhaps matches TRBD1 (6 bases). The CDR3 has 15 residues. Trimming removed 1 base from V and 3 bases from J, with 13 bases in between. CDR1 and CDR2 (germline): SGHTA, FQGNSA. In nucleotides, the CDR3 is TGTGCCAGCAGCTTAGTGGAAGGGGGAAGCTACGAGCAGTACTTC. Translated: CASSLVEGGSYEQYF.

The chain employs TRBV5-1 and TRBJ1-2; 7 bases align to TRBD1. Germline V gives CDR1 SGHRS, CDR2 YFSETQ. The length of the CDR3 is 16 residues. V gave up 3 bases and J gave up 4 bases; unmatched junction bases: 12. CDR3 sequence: CASSWSQQGLSYGYTF. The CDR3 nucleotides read TGCGCCAGCAGCTGGAGTCAACAGGGGCTGTCCTATGGCTACACCTTC.

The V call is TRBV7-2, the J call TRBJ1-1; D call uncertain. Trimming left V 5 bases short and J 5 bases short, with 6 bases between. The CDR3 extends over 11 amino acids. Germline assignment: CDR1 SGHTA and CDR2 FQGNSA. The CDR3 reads CASSPFTEAFF. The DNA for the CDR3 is TGTGCCAGCAGCCCTTTTACTGAAGCTTTCTTT.

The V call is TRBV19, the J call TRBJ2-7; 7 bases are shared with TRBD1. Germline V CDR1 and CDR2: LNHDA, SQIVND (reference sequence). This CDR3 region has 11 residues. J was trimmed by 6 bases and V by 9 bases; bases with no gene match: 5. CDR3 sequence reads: CASSTGVEQYF. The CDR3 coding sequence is TGTGCCAGCAGCACAGGGGTCGAGCAGTACTTC.

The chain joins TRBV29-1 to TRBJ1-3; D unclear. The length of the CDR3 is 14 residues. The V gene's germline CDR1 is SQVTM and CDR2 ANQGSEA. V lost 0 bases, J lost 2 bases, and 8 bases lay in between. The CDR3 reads CSVEDPGTGNTIYF. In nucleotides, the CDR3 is TGCAGCGTTGAAGATCCTGGGACTGGAAACACCATATATTTT. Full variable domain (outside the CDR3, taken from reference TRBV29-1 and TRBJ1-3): SAVISQKPSRDICQRGTSLTIQCQVDSQVTMMFWYRQQPGQSLTLIATANQGSEATYESGFVIDKFPISRPNLTFSTLTVSNMSPEDSSIYLCSVEDPGTGNTIYFGEGSWLTVV.

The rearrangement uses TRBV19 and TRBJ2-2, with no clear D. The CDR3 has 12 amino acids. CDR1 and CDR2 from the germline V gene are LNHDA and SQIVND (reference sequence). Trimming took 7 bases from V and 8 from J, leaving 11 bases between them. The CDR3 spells CASTDLEGELFF. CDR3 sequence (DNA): TGTGCCAGTACTGATCTGGAAGGGGAGCTGTTTTTT.

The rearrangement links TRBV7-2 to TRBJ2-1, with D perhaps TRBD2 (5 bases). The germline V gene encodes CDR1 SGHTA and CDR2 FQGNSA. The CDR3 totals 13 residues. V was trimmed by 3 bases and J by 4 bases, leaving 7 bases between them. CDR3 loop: CASSFRTYNEQFF. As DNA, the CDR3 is TGTGCCAGCAGCTTTAGGACTTACAATGAGCAGTTCTTC.

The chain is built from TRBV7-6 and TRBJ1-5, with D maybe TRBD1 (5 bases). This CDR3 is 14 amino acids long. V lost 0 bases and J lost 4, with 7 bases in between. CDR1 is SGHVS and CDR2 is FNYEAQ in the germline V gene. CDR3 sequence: CASSLAGGNQPQHF. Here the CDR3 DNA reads TGTGCCAGCAGCTTAGCGGGGGGGAATCAGCCCCAGCATTTT.